What follows are 19 T cell receptor beta chains derived from one specimen sequenced in a study of CD8 T cell repertoires and HIV-1 epitope variants. Clones were sequenced by immunoSEQ multiplex PCR, and TCRdb holds only the in-frame ones, with some missing. The sample has under 5,500 clones, approximately 61% seen once. These TCRs are of unknown antigen specificity. The sample consisted of cultured CD8+ T cells derived from PBMCs. The receptor source for this set is a male donor with HIV.

V and J are TRBV11-3 and TRBJ2-3, with D uncertain. Per the germline V gene, CDR1 is SGHNT and CDR2 is YENEEA. The ends were cut back, 2 bases at V and 4 bases at J, with 7 bases in the middle. This CDR3 has 13 amino acids. The CDR3 spells CASSLPDADTQYF. CDR3 nucleotides: TGTGCCAGCAGCTTACCAGACGCAGATACGCAGTATTTT.

The chain recombines TRBV9 with TRBJ2-7; tentatively, D is TRBD1 (5 bases). This CDR3 has 12 residues. V lost 3 bases, J lost 3 bases, and 7 bases lay in between. Germline CDR1 reads SGDLS; CDR2 reads YYNGEE. CDR3 coding DNA: TGTGCCAGCAGCGCCGACAGCTACGAGCAGTACTTC. It specifies CASSADSYEQYF.

V usage is TRBV7-2 and J usage is TRBJ1-2; the D gene is possibly TRBD1 (6 bases). V gave up 4 bases and J gave up 5 bases, with 14 bases separating them. The CDR3 length is 14 residues. The V gene's germline CDR1 is SGHTA and CDR2 FQGNSA. CDR3 loop: CASSYPGAEYGYTF. DNA of the CDR3: TGTGCCAGCAGCTATCCAGGGGCGGAATATGGCTACACCTTC. The whole variable domain, filled in from reference TRBV7-2 and TRBJ1-2, reads GAGVSQSPSNKVTEKGKDVELRCDPISGHTALYWYRQSLGQGLEFLIYFQGNSAPDKSGLPSDRFSAERTGGSVSTLTIQRTQQEDSAVYLCASSYPGAEYGYTFGSGTRLTVV.

V usage is TRBV19 and J usage is TRBJ2-2; D uncertain. The germline gives CDR1 LNHDA, CDR2 SQIVND (reference sequence). V was cut by 6 bases and J by 0 bases, with 11 bases left in between. The CDR3 spans 15 residues. CDR3 sequence: CASRVGVANTGELFF. CDR3 in DNA: TGTGCCAGTAGAGTAGGAGTCGCGAACACCGGGGAGCTGTTTTTT.

V is TRBV2 and J is TRBJ2-1; D gene unclear. The germline V gene has CDR1 SNHLY and CDR2 FYNNEI. The CDR3 contains 10 residues. Trimming pared 5 bases from V and 8 bases from J, leaving 4 bases between. CDR3 amino acids: CASSIYEQFF. The DNA for the CDR3 is TGTGCCAGCAGTATTTATGAGCAGTTCTTC.

This chain connects TRBV27 to TRBJ1-3, with D uncertain. Trimming stripped 0 bases from V and 0 bases from J, with 6 bases between. Germline V gene lookup returns CDR1 MNHEY and CDR2 SMNVEV (reference sequence). This CDR3 comprises 15 residues. The CDR3, as DNA: TGTGCCAGCAGTTTATCCAGGAACTCTGGAAACACCATATATTTT. Amino acid sequence: CASSLSRNSGNTIYF.

The V and J genes are TRBV6-5 and TRBJ2-7; 7 positions match TRBD1. Germline trimming cut 5 bases from V and 7 bases from J; bases unmatched to any gene: 11. The germline CDR1 and CDR2 sequences are MNHEY and SVGAGI. There are 14 residues in the CDR3. CDR3 sequence reads: CASSDPGQSKEQYF. The CDR3 DNA follows: TGTGCCAGCAGTGACCCGGGACAGAGTAAAGAGCAGTACTTC.

The genes are TRBV5-1 and TRBJ1-2; D is possibly TRBD1 (5 bases). Trimming took off 0 bases at V and 7 bases at J, with 7 bases between the two ends. CDR3 length: 12 residues. CDR1 is SGHRS and CDR2 is YFSETQ in the germline V gene. Written as DNA, the CDR3 is TGCGCCAGCAGCTTGGATGGGGGTGGCTACACCTTC. Residues: CASSLDGGGYTF.

CDR3 loop: CASSYGQNYGYTF. The CDR3, as DNA: TGTGCCAGCAGTTACGGACAGAACTATGGCTACACCTTC. This chain joins TRBV6-5 and TRBJ1-2; possible D gene TRBD1, 6 bases. CDR1 and CDR2 from the germline V gene are MNHEY and SVGAGI. V dropped 2 bases and J dropped 2 bases, with 6 bases sitting between them. This CDR3 region has 13 residues.

The chain couples TRBV5-4 to TRBJ2-2, with 11 positions matching TRBD1. Trimming cost V 2 bases and J 6 bases; bases outside gene matches: 6. CDR1 and CDR2 from the germline V gene are SGHNT and YYREEE (reference sequence). This CDR3 spans 16 amino acids. The CDR3 bases are TGTGCCAGCAGCTTTGGCGGGACAGGGGGGTCCGGGGAGCTGTTTTTT. It codes for CASSFGGTGGSGELFF. Based on the CDR3 plus reference TRBV5-4 and TRBJ2-2, the full variable domain is ETGVTQSPTHLIKTRGQQVTLRCSSQSGHNTVSWYQQALGQGPQFIFQYYREEENGRGNFPPRFSGLQFPNYSSELNVNALELDDSALYLCASSFGGTGGSGELFFGEGSRLTVL.

The chain employs TRBV4-3 and TRBJ2-3; 8 nucleotides match TRBD1. The length of the CDR3 is 18 residues. After removal of 0 bases from V and 4 bases from J, the junction contained 12 bases not matched to a gene. Germline loops: CDR1 LGHNA, CDR2 YSLEER. DNA of the CDR3: TGCGCCAGCAGCCAAGAGATACCCGGGACAGGAAACCCAGATACGCAGTATTTT. It encodes CASSQEIPGTGNPDTQYF.

This clone was counted between two and nine times. Written as DNA, the CDR3 is TGTGCCAGCAGTGACAGGGCTACCGGGGAGCTGTTTTTT. Translating it yields CASSDRATGELFF. The chain recombines TRBV2 with TRBJ2-2, with D possibly being TRBD1 (5 bases). In germline, CDR1 is SNHLY, CDR2 FYNNEI. The CDR3 spans 13 residues. Trimming took off 3 bases at V and 5 bases at J, with 7 bases between the two ends. Full variable domain (remainder filled in from reference TRBV2 and TRBJ2-2): EPEVTQTPSHQVTQMGQEVILRCVPISNHLYFYWYRQILGQKVEFLVSFYNNEISEKSEIFDDQFSVERPDGSNFTLKIRSTKLEDSAMYFCASSDRATGELFFGEGSRLTVL.

V usage is TRBV5-6 and J usage is TRBJ2-6, with 10 positions matching TRBD1. The J segment lost 1 base and the V segment lost 4 bases, leaving 11 bases of the junction unmatched. CDR1 and CDR2 (germline): SGHDT, YYEEEE. The CDR3 sequence is 19 residues long. The CDR3 sequence is CASSGGWDRGFSGANVLTF. CDR3 coding DNA: TGTGCCAGCAGCGGGGGCTGGGACAGGGGATTTTCTGGGGCCAACGTCCTGACTTTC.

Notes on this clone: One junction end does not reproduce the germline sequence, and a read error may be involved. The V call is TRBV6-5, the J call TRBJ2-4; D not certain. This CDR3 spans 8 amino acids. From germline, CDR1 is MNHEY and CDR2 SVGAGI. CDR3 in DNA: TGTGCCAGCAGTTACGAACGCTTC. This gives the protein CASSYERF.

Only a few counts were recorded for this clone. This chain links TRBV2 with TRBJ2-7; D gene ambiguous. The germline gives CDR1 SNHLY, CDR2 FYNNEI. The CDR3 is made up of 14 amino acids. The V end was cut by 6 bases, the J end by 0 bases, with 12 bases between. The CDR3 here is CASRAQSSSYEQYF. CDR3 DNA: TGTGCCAGCAGGGCACAGAGCAGCTCCTACGAGCAGTACTTC.

The chain recombines TRBV28 with TRBJ1-1, with TRBD1 as a possible D gene (6 bases). Trimming removed 6 bases from V and 4 bases from J, with 12 bases in between. The CDR3 sequence is 13 residues long. Germline CDR1 and CDR2: MDHEN and SYDVKM. CDR3 DNA: TGTGCCAGCAGGACAGGAGAGGTCACTGAAGCTTTCTTT. It encodes CASRTGEVTEAFF.

This rearrangement joins TRBV28 to TRBJ1-1; TRBD1 aligns across 7 bases. V lost 1 base to trimming and J lost 8 bases; unmatched junction nucleotides: 7. The CDR3 consists of 14 residues. Germline-derived CDR1 and CDR2 are MDHEN and SYDVKM. The CDR3 sequence: CASSLYRGQEEAFF. The CDR3 DNA sequence: TGTGCCAGCAGTTTATACAGGGGCCAGGAGGAAGCTTTCTTT.

The chain recombines TRBV28 with TRBJ2-2, with D possibly being TRBD1 or TRBD2 (5 bases each). CDR1 MDHEN and CDR2 SYDVKM come from the germline V gene. This CDR3 is 13 amino acids long. With 3 bases removed from V and 7 bases from J, the gap between germline ends came to 9 bases. CDR3 residues: CASSFNGGGELFF. Written as DNA, the CDR3 is TGTGCCAGCAGTTTTAATGGGGGCGGGGAGCTGTTTTTT.

This chain uses TRBV13 with TRBJ2-2, with D tentatively TRBD1 or TRBD2 (5 bases each). Trimming took off 4 bases at V and 8 bases at J, with 20 bases between the two ends. Per the germline V gene, CDR1 is PRHDT and CDR2 is FYEKMQ (reference sequence). This CDR3 region has 16 residues. For the CDR3, the DNA is TGTGCCAGCAGCTCCGCGGAATGGGGGATTTTAGGGGAGCTGTTTTTT. Its protein is CASSSAEWGILGELFF.